This T cell receptor beta chain was profiled in a study of T-cell memory formation after mild COVID-19. Study as a whole: TCR clusters largely stayed donor specific. Study-level results: CD4+ contracting clones were mainly CM and EM; CD8+ ones, EMRA. The finding that pre-infection memory included some responding clones suggested that cross-reactive memory joined.

CDR3 size: 14 residues. Trimming cost V 3 bases and J 5 bases, with 16 bases left between them. Germline V gene sequence: CDR1 DFQATT, CDR2 SNEGSKA (reference sequence). After 5'RACE with constant-segment primers, TCR alpha and TCR beta cDNA libraries carrying sample barcodes and UMIs were obtained. TCRdb re-derived calls from the 5' RACE reads in MiXCR, one entry per CDR3 protein. Among approximately 490,000 distinct CDR3 sequences listed, about a fifth were seen once. On this clonotype: The antigen is undetermined.

The sequenced sample consisted of PBMCs or a T cell subset sorted from them (not recorded which). The sequence was obtained from an adult woman who had mild COVID-19 (a few samples of this study predate the infection). Cell type and time point are not known. J is TRBJ1-2 and V is TRBV20-1; D is unclear. CDR3 sequence: CSASDPTEGYGYTF. In DNA form, the CDR3 reads TGCAGTGCTAGCGACCCAACGGAGGGTTATGGCTACACCTTC.